A single sample gave rise to the 25 T cell receptor beta chains below, sequenced in a study of cytomegalovirus exposure and HLA in healthy donors. A multiplex PCR was run with 60 Vbeta primers and 13 Jbeta primers. This table comes from immunoSEQ multiplex PCR, and its TCRdb copy is limited to in-frame clones, with some not included. The sample has fewer than 75,000 clones, roughly 70% seen once. Sequencing input: PBMCs. The receptors originated from a man between 70 and 80 years old in good health and CMV-seronegative.

On this clone itself: This same CDR3 is encoded by further DNA sequences in the sample. This chain links TRBV7-2 with TRBJ1-3; D ambiguous. Germline CDR1 SGHTA, CDR2 FQGNSA. The V gene lost 1 base and the J gene lost 2 bases, with 6 bases spanning the gap. This CDR3 contains 14 residues. The CDR3 here is CASSLGVAGNTIYF. The CDR3 DNA follows: TGTGCCAGCAGCTTAGGTGTCGCTGGAAACACCATATATTTT.

With regard to this clone: Here the CDR3 omits its conserved ending phenylalanine or tryptophan, so a read error is the likely source. The genes are TRBV7-2 and TRBJ2-7; 11 positions agree with TRBD2. This CDR3 has 16 residues. With V trimmed by 0 bases and J by 2 bases, 3 bases remained unmatched. Germline V gene sequence: CDR1 SGHTA, CDR2 FQGNSA. CDR3 amino acids: CASSLAGTSGPYEQYS. In nucleotides, the CDR3 is TGTGCCAGCAGCTTAGCAGGGACTAGCGGCCCCTACGAGCAGTACTCC.

The V gene is TRBV18, the J gene TRBJ1-4, with a tentative D call TRBD1 (6 bases). From germline, CDR1 is KGHSH and CDR2 LQKENI. The CDR3 consists of 14 residues. V lost 6 bases, J lost 4 bases, and 12 bases lay in between. Written as DNA, the CDR3 is TGTGCCAGCTCTCCCCAGGGGATTAATGAAAAACTGTTTTTT. It is translated as CASSPQGINEKLFF.

This clone was counted a few times. The CDR3 region has the DNA TGTGCCAGCAGGTCGACAGAGCTTCCGAATCAGCCCCAGCATTTT. Translation gives CASRSTELPNQPQHF. The chain carries TRBV5-6 and TRBJ1-5, with D tentatively TRBD1 (5 bases). Between the trimmed V and J ends, which lost 5 bases and 4 bases, there was a span of 16 bases. Germline V gene data show CDR1 as SGHDT and CDR2 as YYEEEE. The CDR3 loop spans 15 amino acids.

The rearrangement joins TRBV15 to TRBJ1-1; D is perhaps TRBD1 (6 bases). Trimming removed 1 base at V and 0 bases at J, with 15 bases between. The V gene's germline CDR1 is LNHNV and CDR2 YYDKDF (reference sequence). CDR3 length: 17 amino acids. CDR3 sequence reads: CATSRGIGRGMNTEAFF. In nucleotides, the CDR3 is TGTGCCACCAGCAGAGGAATAGGAAGGGGGATGAACACTGAAGCTTTCTTT. Full variable domain (remainder filled in from reference TRBV15 and TRBJ1-1): DAMVIQNPRYQVTQFGKPVTLSCSQTLNHNVMYWYQQKSSQAPKLLFHYYDKDFNNEADTPDNFQSRRPNTSFCFLDIRSPGLGDTAMYLCATSRGIGRGMNTEAFFGQGTRLTVV.

V usage is TRBV12-2 and J usage is TRBJ1-2; TRBD1 is taken as the D call from the table, unchecked against the DNA. TRBV12-2 is listed as a pseudogene. This CDR3 is 16 amino acids long. The CDR3 DNA reads TGTGCAAGTCGCTCCAGCTTAGGACAGAAAGGCTATGGCTACACCTTC. Its translation: CASRSSLGQKGYGYTF.

This chain uses TRBV4-3 with TRBJ2-1; D might be TRBD2 (5 bases). The CDR3 has 16 residues. The germline V gene encodes CDR1 LGHNA and CDR2 YSLEER. Trimming took off 3 bases at V and 2 bases at J, with 14 bases between the two ends. CDR3 loop: CASSQTTGFTYNEQFF. Written as DNA, the CDR3 is TGCGCCAGCAGCCAGACTACCGGCTTCACCTACAATGAGCAGTTCTTC.

This chain uses TRBV19 with TRBJ1-1; 8 nucleotides line up with TRBD1. V shed 8 bases and J 1 base; nucleotides not matched to a gene: 9. CDR1 and CDR2 (germline): LNHDA, SQIVND (reference sequence). CDR3 size: 15 residues. The CDR3 loop reads CASFSSGTGNTEAFF. The CDR3 DNA is TGTGCCAGTTTCTCTTCCGGGACAGGGAACACTGAAGCTTTCTTT.

The rearrangement uses TRBV5-1 and TRBJ1-1; unclear D gene. V was shortened by 0 bases and J by 4 bases, with 13 bases between the two germline ends. This CDR3 comprises 15 residues. Germline V gene lookup returns CDR1 SGHRS and CDR2 YFSETQ. CDR3 bases: TGCGCCAGCAGCTTGGCCTCAACCCCGAGCACTGAAGCTTTCTTT. Translated, it gives CASSLASTPSTEAFF.

The chain couples TRBV4-1 to TRBJ1-1, with a tentative D call TRBD1 (5 bases). V gave up 4 bases and J gave up 1 base, with 13 bases separating them. This CDR3 region has 15 residues. Germline loops: CDR1 MGHRA, CDR2 YSYEKL. The CDR3 loop reads CASSLQGSANTEAFF. The CDR3 nucleotides read TGCGCCAGCAGCCTTCAGGGTTCGGCGAACACTGAAGCTTTCTTT.

This chain connects TRBV28 to TRBJ2-7, with 9 bases fitting TRBD2. The V segment lost 4 bases and the J segment 7 bases; nucleotides outside the gene matches: 14. There are 16 residues in the CDR3. CDR1 MDHEN and CDR2 SYDVKM come from the germline V gene. The DNA of the CDR3 is TGTGCCAGCAGTTCTAGCCGCAGCGGGGGGCGGGCAGAGCAGTACTTC. This translates into CASSSSRSGGRAEQYF.

The gene calls are TRBV7-2 and TRBJ2-7; a weak D match, TRBD2 (5 bases). The germline gives CDR1 SGHTA, CDR2 FQGNSA. There are 13 residues in the CDR3. The germline V and J ends were trimmed by 5 bases and 0 bases, with 8 bases remaining between them. CDR3 residues: CASSQDFSYEQYF. In DNA, the CDR3 is TGTGCCAGCAGCCAGGACTTCTCCTACGAGCAGTACTTC.

This clone appeared a few times. This chain links TRBV6-6 with TRBJ1-1; 10 nucleotides match TRBD1. Germline CDR1 and CDR2: MNHNY and SVGAGI (reference sequence). The V segment lost 8 bases and the J segment 2 bases; nucleotides outside the gene matches: 8. The CDR3 extends over 15 amino acids. The CDR3 region has the DNA TGTGCCAGCCAACCCGGGACAGGGGCTAACACTGAAGCTTTCTTT. Translated: CASQPGTGANTEAFF.

CDR3 residues: CASSLGWQGRDGYTF. The CDR3 region has the DNA TGTGCCAGCAGCTTGGGCTGGCAGGGAAGGGATGGCTACACCTTC. The chain combines TRBV5-4 with TRBJ1-2, with D maybe TRBD1 (5 bases). V was trimmed by 0 bases and J by 6 bases, leaving 15 bases between them. Germline V CDR1 and CDR2: SGHNT, YYREEE (reference sequence). The CDR3 sequence is 15 residues long.

The chain is built from TRBV11-2 and TRBJ1-3; unclear D gene. The CDR3 length is 13 residues. CDR1 is SGHAT, CDR2 FQNNGV, per germline. Trimming pared 5 bases from V and 3 bases from J, leaving 8 bases between. Here the CDR3 reads CASSRMSGNTIYF. The CDR3 nucleotides read TGTGCCAGCAGCCGCATGAGTGGAAACACCATATATTTT.

This chain joins TRBV30 and TRBJ2-5; 7 nucleotides line up with TRBD2. Trimming cost V 4 bases and J 3 bases; bases outside gene matches: 8. Germline loops: CDR1 GTSNPN, CDR2 SVGIG (reference sequence). The CDR3 covers 14 residues. DNA for the CDR3: TGTGCCTGGAACACAGGACTAGGAGAAGAGACCCAGTACTTC. Its translation: CAWNTGLGEETQYF. Full variable domain (rest looked up from reference TRBV30 and TRBJ2-5): SQTIHQWPATLVQPVGSPLSLECTVEGTSNPNLYWYRQAAGRGLQLLFYSVGIGQISSEVPQNLSASRPQDRQFILSSKKLLLSDSGFYLCAWNTGLGEETQYFGPGTRLLVL.

The V gene is TRBV5-5, the J gene TRBJ2-2, with D tentatively TRBD2 (6 bases). This CDR3 spans 14 amino acids. V shed 4 bases and J shed 8 bases, with 15 bases lying between them. Per the germline V gene, CDR1 is SGHKS and CDR2 is YYEKEE (reference sequence). The CDR3: CASSGWDSGGELFF. The CDR3, as DNA: TGTGCCAGCAGCGGATGGGACTCTGGGGGGGAGCTGTTTTTT.

The chain joins TRBV30 to TRBJ1-4; 8 positions agree with TRBD1. The V and J ends lost 3 bases and 5 bases, in that order; junction bases with no gene match: 2. CDR3 size: 13 residues. The V gene's germline CDR1 is GTSNPN and CDR2 SVGIG (reference sequence). CDR3 region: CAWSRGLNEKLFF. Here the CDR3 DNA reads TGTGCCTGGAGCAGGGGGCTGAATGAAAAACTGTTTTTT.

The genes are TRBV2 and TRBJ1-3, with D hard to call. CDR1 and CDR2 (germline): SNHLY, FYNNEI. The ends were cut back, 2 bases at V and 0 bases at J, with 8 bases in the middle. This CDR3 contains 15 residues. The CDR3 reads CASSELSFSGNTIYF. As DNA, the CDR3 is TGTGCCAGCAGTGAACTCTCCTTCTCTGGAAACACCATATATTTT.

This clone came up a few times. The CDR3 reads CASSPDREQYF. The CDR3 DNA reads as TGCGCCAGCAGCCCAGACAGGGAGCAGTACTTC. The genes are TRBV5-1 and TRBJ2-7; D is perhaps TRBD1 (6 bases). The V gene lost 4 bases and the J gene lost 7 bases, with 9 bases spanning the gap. The CDR3 sequence is 11 residues long. From germline, CDR1 is SGHRS and CDR2 YFSETQ.

The genes are TRBV6-5 and TRBJ1-6; possibly TRBD1 for D (5 bases). The V and J ends lost 0 bases and 2 bases respectively, with 5 bases between them. Germline CDR1 is MNHEY and CDR2 is SVGAGI. The CDR3 length is 15 residues. CDR3 bases: TGTGCCAGCAGTTACTCACAGGCCTATAATTCACCCCTCCACTTT. It yields the protein CASSYSQAYNSPLHF.

This clone appeared a few times. This sequence joins TRBV7-6 and TRBJ2-3, with D uncertain. Germline V gene lookup returns CDR1 SGHVS and CDR2 FNYEAQ. V was clipped by 1 base and J by 4 bases, with 15 bases between them. The CDR3 consists of 16 residues. The CDR3 region has the DNA TGTGCCAGCAGCTTAGTTCAGAGATCCGAGGCAGATACGCAGTATTTT. This sequence encodes CASSLVQRSEADTQYF.

The chain joins TRBV27 to TRBJ2-5; D is unresolved. The CDR3 totals 14 residues. V lost 4 bases and J lost 3, with 12 bases in between. Germline CDR1 reads MNHEY; CDR2 reads SMNVEV (reference sequence). In DNA form, the CDR3 reads TGTGCCAGCAGTTCCCTCCACTCGAAAGAGACCCAGTACTTC. Its translation: CASSSLHSKETQYF.

J is TRBJ1-4 and V is TRBV19; no firm D call. V shed 6 bases and J shed 1 base, with 6 bases lying between them. The germline V gene encodes CDR1 LNHDA and CDR2 SQIVND (reference sequence). This CDR3 spans 13 amino acids. The CDR3 loop reads CASSPITNEKLFF. As DNA, the CDR3 is TGTGCCAGTAGCCCAATAACTAATGAAAAACTGTTTTTT.

This chain joins TRBV30 and TRBJ2-7; possibly TRBD1 for D (5 bases). The CDR3 has 15 residues. Germline V lookup: CDR1 GTSNPN, CDR2 SVGIG (reference sequence). V was trimmed by 2 bases and J by 3 bases, leaving 17 bases between them. Here the CDR3 DNA reads TGTGCCTGGAGTTACAGGTGGACCCTTTACTACGAGCAGTACTTC. Its translation: CAWSYRWTLYYEQYF.